These T cell receptor beta chains were read from a single sample in a study of cytomegalovirus exposure and HLA in healthy donors. Profiling relied on immunoSEQ multiplex PCR, and the TCRdb table lists in-frame clones only, not all of them. The sample contains about 190,000 clones, about 87% of which appear only once. Input material: PBMCs. These receptors all come from a man aged 30 to 45 in good health and CMV-seronegative. Both conserved end residues are part of each CDR3. Size tells how often a clone was seen (once, few, many) or the class of an expanded clone, and some rows leave it out.

v_call	j_call	clone_size	cdr3_aa
TRBV7-6	TRBJ2-2	-	CASSLVPSGSITGELFF
TRBV6-1	TRBJ1-5	-	CASTHREGAWHF
TRBV7-2	TRBJ1-2	-	CASSSGTPLGYTF
TRBV6-5	TRBJ2-7	few	CASSYVEGGGYEQYF
TRBV7-2	TRBJ2-1	-	CASSRDSFDEQFF
TRBV4-1	TRBJ1-2	once	CASRRAGTVYGYTF
TRBV4-2	TRBJ2-7	-	CASSQERGGVPYEQYF
TRBV6-1	TRBJ2-1	few	CASTITGTGNHEQFF
TRBV25-1	TRBJ1-4	once	CASRPGGRKEKLFF
TRBV4-2	TRBJ1-2	-	CASSQELNSLVYGYTF
TRBV7-9	TRBJ2-7	-	CASEGRLVYEQYF
TRBV10-2	TRBJ2-7	-	CAIYPGSGVPGGGTYNTYEQYF
TRBV5-8	TRBJ2-7	-	CASSLVTGARNEQYF
TRBV28	TRBJ1-2	-	CASRPTGDYGYTF
TRBV9	TRBJ1-2	once	CASSVGTDYGYTF
TRBV9	TRBJ1-1	-	CASSAGTAGTEAFF
TRBV4-1	TRBJ1-2	-	CASSQGHRGYGYTF
TRBV18	TRBJ2-7	-	CASSGDSSYEQYF
TRBV15	TRBJ2-1	-	CATSSSVRDGLAVYNEQFF
TRBV6-4	TRBJ2-3	-	CASSDSEFITGLDTQYF
TRBV7-9	TRBJ2-3	-	CASSPAGDTQYF
TRBV21-1	TRBJ2-3	-	CASSKVVAGGRRGTPDTQYF
TRBV9	TRBJ2-1	-	CASGRGGSFHEQFF
TRBV6-6	TRBJ1-2	-	CASRETAQGNGYTF
TRBV19	TRBJ2-7	few	CASRGFSSSYEQYF
TRBV7-2	TRBJ2-7	-	CASSLPPTPGQYF
TRBV6-1	TRBJ2-7	-	CASSDNYEQYF
TRBV7-6	TRBJ2-2	-	CASSFLPPSPTDSTGELFF
TRBV6-4	TRBJ2-1	-	CASSVGQGAFEQFF
TRBV6-1	TRBJ2-1	-	CASSDLAGGPNEQFF
TRBV5-4	TRBJ2-5	-	CASSLGAFHLEYQETQYF
TRBV2	TRBJ2-1	-	CASREQGGRYNEQFF
TRBV4-2	TRBJ1-3	-	CASSQADRDPGNTIYF
TRBV4-3	TRBJ1-1	-	CASSPTSGRTEAFF
TRBV5-1	TRBJ2-3	-	CASSFSGRGSTDTQYF
TRBV7-6	TRBJ1-3	-	CASSLAASSGNTIYF
TRBV6-5	TRBJ1-5	-	CASSYPGQPQHF
TRBV27	TRBJ2-7	-	CASSWQVSYEQYF
TRBV19	TRBJ2-2	-	CASSMNKRQGDAGELFF
TRBV2	TRBJ2-3	-	CASIPDRDTDTQYF
TRBV27	TRBJ2-7	-	CASSLPGDPYEQYF
TRBV6-1	TRBJ2-7	-	CASSEATSGSHEQYF
TRBV6-5	TRBJ2-7	once	CASSPGQGAHEQYF
TRBV7-2	TRBJ2-2	-	CASSSGLAGGVGELFF
TRBV5-4	TRBJ2-7	-	CASSLRSRGDEQYF
TRBV5-4	TRBJ2-6	-	CASSPPTGESGANVLTF
TRBV28	TRBJ2-4	-	CASGYSGPIPIKVDLIAKNIQYF
TRBV18	TRBJ2-3	-	CASSPPSDTDTQYF